This is a list of T cell receptor beta chains from one sample in a study of T-cell memory formation after mild COVID-19. MiXCR, run by TCRdb on the 5' RACE reads, gives a single entry per CDR3 protein. The table lists roughly 350,000 distinct CDR3 sequences, 28% of them singletons. The sample was PBMCs or a T cell subset sorted from them (not recorded which). The receptors come from an adult woman who had mild COVID-19 (a few samples of this study predate the infection). Cell type and time point are not known. Each CDR3 is given with its conserved first and last residue. The size of a clone is reported for some rows only, either as once, few or many, or as a class for expanded clones.

TRBJ1-2,NA,TRBV12-3/TRBV12-4,CASRPSQRAKGGYTF
TRBJ2-1,NA,TRBV5-1,CASSLMGQPTYNEHFF
TRBJ2-5,NA,TRBV10-3,CAISPVSVQETQYF
TRBJ2-1,few,TRBV9,CASSPRLAGGNNEQFF
TRBJ2-7,once,TRBV6-5,CASSFSGAPYEQYF
TRBJ2-3,few,TRBV5-1,CASSLLADTDTQYF
TRBJ2-7,few,TRBV30,CAWSGGTGAYEQYF
TRBJ1-2,NA,TRBV9,CASSVSRENYGYTF
TRBJ1-1,NA,TRBV30,CAWSVRAEAFF
TRBJ2-1,few,TRBV4-3,CASSQDRWLAMGEQFF
TRBJ2-6,NA,TRBV7-3,CASRAPGANVLTF
TRBJ2-1,NA,TRBV29-1,CSVAQRVGSEQFF
TRBJ1-1,few,TRBV5-6,CASSLMSEAFF
TRBJ1-1,once,TRBV12-3/TRBV12-4,CASSSWTGGLNTEAFF
TRBJ2-7,NA,TRBV29-1,CSVAAGNSREQYF
TRBJ1-1,few,TRBV5-1,CASSTGDSGEAFF
TRBJ1-1,many,TRBV2,CASLGYTGPGTEAFF
TRBJ1-6,NA,TRBV5-1,CASSGTSGQGDSPLHF
TRBJ2-2,NA,TRBV27,CASSRIDTGELFF
TRBJ2-1,NA,TRBV7-2,CASSFSSGSYNEQFF
TRBJ1-1,NA,TRBV15,CATSRDPDSEAFF
TRBJ1-2,few,TRBV6-2/TRBV6-3,CASSYAREKSYGYTF
TRBJ1-1,few,TRBV18,CASSPRRPENTEAFF
TRBJ2-6,many,TRBV5-1,CASSLEGSGANVLTF
TRBJ2-7,few,TRBV20-1,CSARVLTRTREQYF
TRBJ2-5,few,TRBV6-2/TRBV6-3,CASSYGTSGSGETQYF
TRBJ2-1,NA,TRBV29-1,CSADLAGSGEQFF